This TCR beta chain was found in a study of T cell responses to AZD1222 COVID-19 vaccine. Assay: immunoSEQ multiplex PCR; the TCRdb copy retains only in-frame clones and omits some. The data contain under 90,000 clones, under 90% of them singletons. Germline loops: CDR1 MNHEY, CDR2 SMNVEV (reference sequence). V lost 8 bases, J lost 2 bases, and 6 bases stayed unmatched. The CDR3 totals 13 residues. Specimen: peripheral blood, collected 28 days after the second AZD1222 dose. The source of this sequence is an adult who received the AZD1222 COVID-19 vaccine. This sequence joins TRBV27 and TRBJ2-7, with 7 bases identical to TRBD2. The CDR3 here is CASGGDFTYEQYF. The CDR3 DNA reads TGTGCCAGCGGGGGGGACTTTACCTACGAGCAGTACTTC.